The clone carrying this T cell receptor (beta chain) was counted a few times. In the authors' methods: Nucleated cell number was recorded as an estimate derived from reference gene primer amplification. The assay was immunoSEQ multiplex PCR, and TCRdb's table has in-frame clones only and misses some. V and J calls and clone size are given by that table; D and trimming were obtained from the DNA. Here the sample spans tens of thousands of clones, 70% to 90% being singletons. The data stem from a study of blood T cell repertoires in COVID-19. Across the whole study: Donors in the United States, Italy and Spain gave samples during acute or convalescent COVID-19. Sources were T cells, B-cell-depleted T cells, or PBMCs; the material itself was cDNA or gDNA.

With V trimmed by 5 bases and J by 9 bases, 9 bases remained unmatched. This CDR3 comprises 13 residues. Germline lookup yields CDR1 SGHTA and CDR2 FQGNSA. The chain uses TRBV7-2 and TRBJ2-7; 8 positions agree with TRBD1. The TCR sequence derives from an older woman with acute or convalescent COVID-19. Material: peripheral blood. The CDR3 sequence is CASSPDREVRQYF. For the CDR3, the DNA is TGTGCCAGCAGCCCGGACAGGGAGGTTAGGCAGTACTTC.